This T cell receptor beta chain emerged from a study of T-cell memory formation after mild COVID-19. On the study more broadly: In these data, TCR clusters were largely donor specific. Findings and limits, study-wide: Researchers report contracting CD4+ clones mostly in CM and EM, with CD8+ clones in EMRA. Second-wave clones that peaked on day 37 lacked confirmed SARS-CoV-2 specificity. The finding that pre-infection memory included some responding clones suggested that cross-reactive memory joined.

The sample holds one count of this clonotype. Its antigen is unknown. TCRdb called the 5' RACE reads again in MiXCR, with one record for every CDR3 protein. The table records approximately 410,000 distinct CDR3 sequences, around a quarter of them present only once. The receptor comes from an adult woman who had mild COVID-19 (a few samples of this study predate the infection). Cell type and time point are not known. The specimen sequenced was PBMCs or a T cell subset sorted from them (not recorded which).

The CDR3 sequence is CASSFWQQPQHF. DNA of the CDR3: TGTGCCAGCAGCTTTTGGCAGCAGCCCCAGCATTTT. This rearrangement joins TRBV7-6 to TRBJ1-5; D gene uncertain. The CDR3 runs to 12 residues. With 3 bases removed from V and 7 bases from J, the gap between germline ends came to 7 bases. Per germline, CDR1 SGHVS and CDR2 FNYEAQ.